This is a list of T cell receptor beta chains from one sample in a study of control samples from healthy donors and cancer patients. Some clones are missing from TCRdb's copy, which holds only in-frame ones; the method was immunoSEQ multiplex PCR. The table lists approximately 94,000 clones, 86% of them singletons, with over 1% in the top ten. The sequencing input was blood. These receptors were obtained from a woman aged 45-59 years in good health. The CDR3 runs from the conserved cysteine through the conserved F or W. D genes are given only for firm matches. Clone size is stated in some rows and not others, as once, few, many or a class when expanded.

D,V,size,J,CDR3,DNA
TRBD2,TRBV7-9,many,TRBJ2-7,CASSLSAWREIGSEQYF,TGTGCCAGCAGCTTATCGGCTTGGCGGGAGATTGGCAGCGAGCAGTACTTC
TRBD1,TRBV7-2,NA,TRBJ1-5,CASSPGQQQPQHF,TGTGCCAGCAGCCCGGGACAGCAGCAGCCCCAGCATTTT
NA,TRBV18,NA,TRBJ1-2,CASSPTESSGYTF,TGTGCCAGCTCACCGACAGAGTCTAGTGGCTACACCTTC
NA,TRBV9,NA,TRBJ1-4,CASSATGPNEKLFF,TGTGCCAGCAGCGCGACAGGTCCTAATGAAAAACTGTTTTTT
TRBD1,TRBV4-2,NA,TRBJ2-7,CASSQADRVSYEQYF,TGTGCCAGCAGCCAAGCCGACAGGGTGTCCTACGAGCAGTACTTC
TRBD1,TRBV7-2,few,TRBJ2-7,CASSPGQGRVYEQYF,TGTGCCAGCAGCCCCGGACAGGGACGGGTCTACGAGCAGTACTTC
NA,TRBV5-1,NA,TRBJ2-4,CASSLQGVENIQYF,TGCGCCAGCAGCTTGCAAGGGGTTGAAAACATTCAGTACTTC
NA,TRBV5-1,NA,TRBJ2-4,CASSLFGDNTNIQYF,TGCGCCAGCAGCTTGTTCGGGGATAATACGAACATTCAGTACTTC
TRBD2,TRBV27,NA,TRBJ2-3,CASSLWGGTDTQYF,TGTGCCAGCAGTTTATGGGGGGGGACAGATACGCAGTATTTT
TRBD1,TRBV7-2,NA,TRBJ1-1,CASSINRGRTEAFF,TGTGCCAGCAGTATCAACAGGGGGCGTACTGAAGCTTTCTTT
TRBD1,TRBV6-5,NA,TRBJ2-2,CASSYEGAAIGELFF,TGTGCCAGCAGTTACGAGGGGGCGGCGATCGGGGAGCTGTTTTTT
TRBD2,TRBV20-1,few,TRBJ2-3,CSASRRSGRDPDTQYF,TGCAGTGCTAGTCGGCGGAGCGGGAGGGATCCAGATACGCAGTATTTT
NA,TRBV7-3,NA,TRBJ1-1,CASRSRRGTEAFF,TGTGCCAGCAGATCTAGGAGGGGCACTGAAGCTTTCTTT
NA,TRBV6-5,NA,TRBJ2-7,CASSSYGYYEQYF,TGTGCCAGCAGTTCTTACGGCTACTACGAGCAGTACTTC
NA,TRBV28,few,TRBJ1-1,CASSFLEAEAFF,TGTGCCAGCAGTTTTTTAGAGGCTGAAGCTTTCTTT
TRBD1,TRBV28,NA,TRBJ2-1,CASSLPGGARNEQFF,TGTGCCAGCAGTTTACCAGGGGGCGCGAGGAATGAGCAGTTCTTC
TRBD1,TRBV14,NA,TRBJ2-2,CASSPRTGVAGELFF,TGTGCCAGCAGCCCTAGAACAGGGGTGGCCGGGGAGCTGTTTTTT
NA,TRBV29-1,NA,TRBJ1-2,CSVQGALRGYTF,TGCAGCGTCCAGGGAGCTCTGAGGGGCTACACCTTC
NA,TRBV5-1,NA,TRBJ2-1,CASSPSRGDRGNEQFF,TGCGCCAGCAGTCCCTCTAGGGGGGATAGGGGGAATGAGCAGTTCTTC
TRBD2,TRBV9,NA,TRBJ2-7,CASSASEGLAGAYEQYF,TGTGCCAGCAGCGCGTCCGAGGGACTAGCGGGAGCCTACGAGCAGTACTTC
TRBD2,TRBV11-2,NA,TRBJ2-3,CASSLAVLAGGLDTQYF,TGTGCCAGCAGCTTAGCTGTGCTAGCGGGGGGGCTAGATACGCAGTATTTT
NA,TRBV6-1,NA,TRBJ1-2,CASSEGTGTFNYGYTF,TGTGCCAGCAGTGAAGGAACGGGGACTTTCAACTATGGCTACACCTTC
TRBD1,TRBV10-3,NA,TRBJ1-6,CAISESSGGNSPLHF,TGTGCCATCAGTGAGTCATCAGGGGGAAATTCACCCCTCCACTTT
NA,TRBV6-5,NA,TRBJ1-2,CASTQGPNYGYTF,TGTGCCAGCACCCAAGGGCCTAACTATGGCTACACCTTC
TRBD2,TRBV7-9,NA,TRBJ2-1,CASSGLAGGSYNEQFF,TGTGCCAGCAGCGGGCTAGCGGGGGGCTCCTACAATGAGCAGTTCTTC
NA,TRBV19,NA,TRBJ1-5,CASRSVSNQPQHF,TGTGCCAGTCGGTCAGTTAGCAATCAGCCCCAGCATTTT
NA,TRBV6-2/TRBV6-3,NA,TRBJ1-1,CASSYLGQIRIRTEAFF,TGTGCCAGCAGTTACTTGGGGCAGATAAGGATAAGGACTGAAGCTTTCTTT
TRBD2,TRBV7-2,NA,TRBJ2-7,CASSSVREGFREQYF,TGTGCCAGCAGCTCGGTTAGGGAGGGGTTTCGCGAGCAGTACTTC
NA,TRBV4-2,NA,TRBJ2-1,CASSHVEGGLSNEQFF,TGTGCCAGCAGCCACGTTGAAGGGGGATTGAGCAATGAGCAGTTCTTC
TRBD2,TRBV6-5,once,TRBJ2-1,CASTSGSYNEQFF,TGTGCCAGCACTAGCGGGAGTTACAATGAGCAGTTCTTC
NA,TRBV7-2,NA,TRBJ2-5,CASQGRLTQETQYF,TGTGCCAGCCAGGGGAGGCTTACTCAAGAGACCCAGTACTTC
NA,TRBV7-9,NA,TRBJ2-5,CASSFTRGAETQYF,TGTGCCAGCAGCTTCACGCGGGGAGCGGAGACCCAGTACTTC
NA,TRBV12-5,NA,TRBJ1-2,CASGLVPLELNYGYTF,TGTGCTAGTGGTTTGGTACCACTGGAACTAAACTATGGCTACACCTTC
NA,TRBV4-3,few,TRBJ2-7,CASSQDVRVEQYF,TGCGCCAGCAGCCAAGATGTACGGGTCGAGCAGTACTTC
NA,TRBV7-3,NA,TRBJ2-7,CASSLGGAGPYEQYF,TGTGCCAGCAGCTTGGGGGGAGCGGGCCCCTACGAGCAGTACTTC
NA,TRBV7-2,NA,TRBJ2-4,CASSFPGRNIQYF,TGTGCCAGCAGCTTTCCGGGTCGAAACATTCAGTACTTC
NA,TRBV12-3/TRBV12-4,few,TRBJ2-1,CASSSIRRGEQFF,TGTGCCAGCAGTTCTATACGGCGCGGTGAGCAGTTCTTC
NA,TRBV15,NA,TRBJ2-5,CATSRDQQGQETQYF,TGTGCCACCAGCAGAGATCAGCAGGGGCAAGAGACCCAGTACTTC
NA,TRBV12-5,NA,TRBJ1-4,CASGPSTTNEKLFF,TGTGCTAGTGGCCCGTCTACAACTAATGAAAAACTGTTTTTT
TRBD1,TRBV6-2/TRBV6-3,NA,TRBJ1-5,CASSYGTGGRSNQPQHF,TGTGCCAGCAGTTACGGGACAGGGGGCCGTAGCAATCAGCCCCAGCATTTT
NA,TRBV25-1,NA,TRBJ2-5,CASTEWEALGETQYF,TGTGCCAGCACGGAGTGGGAGGCATTGGGGGAGACCCAGTACTTC
TRBD2,TRBV7-2,once,TRBJ2-3,CASSLGVAGGSTDTQYF,TGTGCCAGCAGCTTAGGGGTAGCGGGGGGGTCCACAGATACGCAGTATTTT
NA,TRBV12-3/TRBV12-4,NA,TRBJ1-1,CASSLTENTEAFF,TGTGCCAGCAGTCTGACAGAGAACACTGAAGCTTTCTTT
TRBD2,TRBV5-4,once,TRBJ2-3,CASSSGTSGVTDTQYF,TGTGCCAGCAGCTCGGGGACTAGCGGAGTCACAGATACGCAGTATTTT
TRBD2,TRBV5-6,NA,TRBJ2-5,CASSSRLAEKYQETQYF,TGTGCCAGCAGCTCGAGACTAGCGGAGAAGTACCAAGAGACCCAGTACTTC
TRBD2,TRBV23-1,NA,TRBJ2-1,CASSGSREGKMAGGRNEQFF,TGCGCCAGCAGTGGGTCCCGGGAGGGTAAGATGGCGGGGGGGCGCAATGAGCAGTTCTTC
NA,TRBV14,NA,TRBJ2-7,CASSQGALRGGSYEQYF,TGTGCCAGCAGCCAAGGGGCCCTCCGGGGAGGCTCCTACGAGCAGTACTTC